The 22 T cell receptor beta chains listed next were all sequenced from one sample in a study of Graves' ophthalmopathy and Graves' hyperthyroidism. The TCR beta CDR3 regions underwent amplification from RNA transcripts. First-round RT-PCR with HTBI primers preceded a second-round multiplex PCR. TCRdb used MiXCR to reprocess the multiplex PCR reads, holding one entry per CDR3 protein. The sample includes 35,000 to 50,000 distinct CDR3 sequences, approximately 50% seen only once; the top ten take approximately 24%. Sample: peripheral blood. The origin of the receptors is an adult woman with stable Graves' hyperthyroidism.

About this clonotype: One junction end does not reproduce the germline sequence, and a read error may be involved. The chain combines TRBV6-6 with TRBJ1-3; 9 bases are shared with TRBD1. CDR1 and CDR2 from the germline V gene are MNHNY and SVGAGI (reference sequence). The CDR3 sequence is 15 residues long. This CDR3 is CAGSSGQGSGNTIYF. The CDR3, as DNA: TGTGCCGGCAGTAGCGGACAGGGGTCTGGAAACACCATATATTTT.

This clonotype was observed many times. The chain is built from TRBV6-1 and TRBJ1-6; D remains ambiguous. The CDR3 is 13 residues long. Germline V gene lookup returns CDR1 MNHNS and CDR2 SASEGT. The ends were cut back, 6 bases at V and 7 bases at J, with 10 bases in the middle. The CDR3 sequence is CASRSIDNSPLHF. CDR3 coding DNA: TGTGCCAGCAGAAGCATAGACAATTCACCCCTCCACTTT.

The chain is built from TRBV6-1 and TRBJ1-1, with a tentative D call TRBD1 (5 bases). Germline V gene sequence: CDR1 MNHNS, CDR2 SASEGT. V dropped 2 bases and J dropped 10 bases, with 17 bases sitting between them. The CDR3 runs to 14 residues. CDR3 sequence reads: CASSERGANIGAFF. CDR3 sequence (DNA): TGTGCCAGCAGTGAAAGGGGCGCGAACATTGGAGCTTTCTTT.

In its sample, this clonotype was seen many times. The rearrangement uses TRBV6-1 and TRBJ2-7, with D perhaps matching TRBD1 (5 bases). The V gene lost 7 bases and the J gene lost 0 bases, with 13 bases spanning the gap. The germline V gene has CDR1 MNHNS and CDR2 SASEGT. The CDR3 extends over 14 amino acids. Here the CDR3 reads CASTREYHSYEQYF. CDR3 coding DNA: TGTGCCAGCACCAGGGAATACCACTCCTACGAGCAGTACTTC.

This clonotype was seen a handful of times. The chain is built from TRBV5-5 and TRBJ2-5; no clear D. The V and J ends lost 4 bases and 5 bases respectively, with 6 bases between them. Germline V gives CDR1 SGHKS, CDR2 YYEKEE (reference sequence). The CDR3 loop spans 11 amino acids. CDR3 in DNA: TGTGCCAGCAGCAAAGGGGAGACCCAGTACTTC. This sequence encodes CASSKGETQYF.

This clonotype ranks as medium-sized. This chain joins TRBV29-1 and TRBJ1-2, with D perhaps matching TRBD1 (5 bases). The CDR3 spans 14 residues. Germline V gene lookup returns CDR1 SQVTM and CDR2 ANQGSEA. CDR3 coding DNA: TGCAGTGAACGGGGGGTAGGGGAATCCTATGGCTACACCTTC. It specifies CSERGVGESYGYTF. Using reference TRBV29-1 and TRBJ1-2 for the parts outside the CDR3, the full variable domain is SAVISQKPSRDICQRGTSLTIQCQVDSQVTMMFWYRQQPGQSLTLIATANQGSEATYESGFVIDKFPISRPNLTFSTLTVSNMSPEDSSIYLCSERGVGESYGYTFGSGTRLTVV.

This clonotype was observed at least ten times. V and J are TRBV4-2 and TRBJ2-7; no clear D. From germline, CDR1 is LGHNA and CDR2 YNFKEQ. With 0 bases removed from V and 0 bases from J, the gap between germline ends came to 9 bases. This CDR3 comprises 15 residues. The CDR3 bases are TGTGCCAGCAGCCAAGAGATTGTACCCTCCTACGAGCAGTACTTC. It specifies CASSQEIVPSYEQYF.

V gene TRBV7-9 combines with J gene TRBJ1-5, with 7 positions matching TRBD1. The V segment lost 3 bases and the J segment 11 bases; nucleotides outside the gene matches: 7. The CDR3 runs 13 residues. Germline V gene sequence: CDR1 SEHNR, CDR2 FQNEAQ (reference sequence). CDR3 nucleotide sequence: TGTGCCAGCAGCTTGACAGGGAGGGAGACCCAGCATTTT. Its protein product is CASSLTGRETQHF. The full variable domain, completed using reference TRBV7-9 and TRBJ1-5, is DTGVSQNPRHKITKRGQNVTFRCDPISEHNRLYWYRQTLGQGPEFLTYFQNEAQLEKSRLLSDRFSAERPKGSFSTLEIQRTEQGDSAMYLCASSLTGRETQHFGDGTRLSIL.

Many counts were recorded for this clonotype. The CDR3: CASSSDSVTYEQYF. CDR3 in DNA: TGTGCCAGCAGTTCGGACAGCGTTACCTACGAGCAGTACTTC. The chain carries TRBV6-5 and TRBJ2-7; possible D gene TRBD1, 6 bases. The CDR3 runs 14 residues. CDR1 is MNHEY and CDR2 is SVGAGI in the germline V gene. Trimming cost V 4 bases and J 2 bases, with 12 bases left between them.

In this sample, this clonotype turned up many times. This chain connects TRBV12-3 or TRBV12-4 to TRBJ1-4; D ambiguous. The CDR3 totals 12 residues. V was pared by 4 bases and J by 7 bases, with 7 bases between. CDR3 amino acids: CASSSTGEKLFF. As DNA, the CDR3 is TGTGCCAGCAGTTCGACCGGTGAAAAACTGTTTTTT.

The chain joins TRBV7-9 to TRBJ2-7; 11 bases map to TRBD2. The CDR3 spans 16 residues. J was trimmed by 5 bases and V by 0 bases; bases with no gene match: 6. CDR1 is SEHNR, CDR2 FQNEAQ, per germline (reference sequence). CDR3 region: CASSLASSGRFDEQYF. The CDR3 region has the DNA TGTGCCAGCAGCTTAGCGTCTAGCGGGAGGTTCGACGAGCAGTACTTC.

The rearrangement joins TRBV20-1 to TRBJ1-2; tentatively, D is TRBD1 (5 bases). The CDR3 is 13 residues long. The germline V gene has CDR1 DFQATT and CDR2 SNEGSKA (reference sequence). The V gene lost 5 bases and the J gene lost 3 bases, with 13 bases spanning the gap. CDR3 in amino acids: CSAYSPGDYGYTF. The CDR3 DNA follows: TGCAGTGCTTATTCTCCGGGGGACTATGGCTACACCTTC.

The chain links TRBV29-1 to TRBJ1-6; D is uncertain. Trimming removed 3 bases at V and 2 bases at J, with 2 bases between. Germline lookup yields CDR1 SQVTM and CDR2 ANQGSEA. CDR3 length: 12 residues. CDR3 bases: TGCAGCGTTGAGACCTATAATTCACCCCTCCACTTT. The encoded protein is CSVETYNSPLHF. Full variable domain (remainder filled in from reference TRBV29-1 and TRBJ1-6): SAVISQKPSRDICQRGTSLTIQCQVDSQVTMMFWYRQQPGQSLTLIATANQGSEATYESGFVIDKFPISRPNLTFSTLTVSNMSPEDSSIYLCSVETYNSPLHFGNGTRLTVT.

The genes are TRBV24-1 and TRBJ1-5, with D possibly matching TRBD1 (5 bases). The CDR3 extends over 14 amino acids. Germline CDR1 and CDR2: KGHDR and SFDVKD. The ends were cut back, 7 bases at V and 0 bases at J, with 9 bases in the middle. CDR3 in DNA: TGTGCCACCAGCCCGGGGACTAGCAATCAGCCCCAGCATTTT. Residues: CATSPGTSNQPQHF.

In this sample, this clonotype turned up once. This sequence joins TRBV7-3 and TRBJ1-4; D gene uncertain. With 7 bases removed from V and 8 bases from J, the gap between germline ends came to 20 bases. This CDR3 region has 15 residues. Germline lookup yields CDR1 SGHTA and CDR2 FQGTGA. CDR3 nucleotide sequence: TGTGCCAGCACCACCGACGGGCGGAGAGCGGAAAAACTGTTTTTT. It codes for CASTTDGRRAEKLFF.

This clonotype occurred many times. The J gene is TRBJ2-7, the V gene TRBV10-3, with 10 nucleotides matching TRBD2. CDR1 and CDR2 from the germline V gene are ENHRY and SYGVKD. Trimming took 0 bases from V and 0 from J; bases not matched to a gene: 2. CDR3 length: 16 amino acids. The CDR3 nucleotides read TGTGCCATCAGTGAGTCGAGGACTAGCGGCTCCTACGAGCAGTACTTC. It translates to CAISESRTSGSYEQYF.

The sample holds one count of this clonotype. V gene TRBV7-6 combines with J gene TRBJ2-1; no reliable D call. The CDR3 consists of 15 residues. Germline assignment: CDR1 SGHVS and CDR2 FNYEAQ. Trimming pared 1 base from V and 9 bases from J, leaving 16 bases between. CDR3 loop: CASSLDVRAWGEQFF. The DNA of the CDR3 is TGTGCCAGCAGCTTAGATGTTCGTGCTTGGGGTGAGCAGTTCTTC.

In regard to this clonotype: The junction departs from the called germline gene at one end, perhaps through a read error. The chain employs TRBV5-1 and TRBJ1-1; perhaps TRBD1 as D (6 bases). The CDR3 runs 16 residues. Germline CDR1 reads SGHRS; CDR2 reads YFSETQ. The CDR3 nucleotides read TGCGCCAGCAGCCAATCAAGAGGGACAACCGACTCTGAAGCTCTCTTT. It encodes CASSQSRGTTDSEALF.

The rearrangement links TRBV7-2 to TRBJ2-7, with 14 nucleotides matching TRBD2. J was trimmed by 3 bases and V by 4 bases; bases with no gene match: 5. The CDR3 is made up of 16 amino acids. Germline V gene sequence: CDR1 SGHTA, CDR2 FQGNSA. As DNA, the CDR3 is TGTGCCAGCAGCTCTCGGACTAGCGGGAGGTTCTACGAGCAGTACTTC. The encoded protein is CASSSRTSGRFYEQYF.

This clonotype was counted ten times or more. The chain has TRBV5-1 and TRBJ2-3; no clear D gene. Trimming pared 0 bases from V and 8 bases from J, leaving 10 bases between. CDR1 and CDR2 from the germline V gene are SGHRS and YFSETQ. CDR3 length: 13 residues. CDR3: CASSLDPITTQYF. In DNA form, the CDR3 reads TGCGCCAGCAGCTTGGACCCCATCACTACGCAGTATTTT.

The chain joins TRBV10-3 to TRBJ2-7, with TRBD1 matching 9 bases. The CDR3 length is 14 residues. Germline V gene lookup returns CDR1 ENHRY and CDR2 SYGVKD. V dropped 11 bases and J dropped 5; count of bases not matched to a gene: 13. For the CDR3, the DNA is TGTGCCGTCTCGCGGGGGACAGGGTCCCACGAGCAGTACTTC. The encoded protein is CAVSRGTGSHEQYF.

This clonotype was counted at least ten times. The chain is built from TRBV7-9 and TRBJ2-3, with 10 bases aligning to TRBD2. V was clipped by 7 bases and J by 4 bases; unmatched bases: 5. The CDR3 extends over 14 amino acids. The germline V gene has CDR1 SEHNR and CDR2 FQNEAQ (reference sequence). The CDR3 spells CASTSGRAPDTQYF. In DNA form, the CDR3 reads TGTGCCAGCACCAGCGGGAGGGCCCCAGATACGCAGTATTTT.